The clone carrying this TCR beta chain appeared once. Its antigen is unknown. Regulatory T cells were sorted from thawed PBMCs rested overnight at 37°C with 200 to 250 IU/ml IL-2. This specimen belongs to a study of Tregs in tolerant kidney transplant recipients. Study-wide points: The small number of patients limits these findings pending further validation. The most relevant donor-specific Treg TCRbeta repertoire apparently came from expansion with activated donor B cells.

The CDR3 spans 14 residues. Germline lookup yields CDR1 SGHRS and CDR2 YFSETQ. Sequencing used immunoSEQ multiplex PCR; TCRdb keeps in-frame clones, though not all of them. The data contain about 73,000 clones, less than 95% of them singletons. The receptor's source is a human donor who received a combined kidney and bone marrow transplant. This specimen consisted of Tregs from blood, obtained before the transplant. V gene TRBV5-1 combines with J gene TRBJ2-5; D not certain. Gene TRBJ2-7 matches the end of the DNA better, so the J call may be wrong. The DNA for the CDR3 is TGCGCCAGCAGCTTTGGGCAGCTGGGTGGCGAGCAGTACTTC. It encodes CASSFGQLGGEQYF.